The sequence of this T cell receptor beta chain was determined in a study of OX40 agonist ivuxolimab in advanced cancers. Overall study context: Partial responses were recorded for three patients, including one with hepatocellular carcinoma and two with cutaneous melanoma.

Data came from immunoSEQ multiplex PCR; TCRdb stores just in-frame clones and leaves some out. The data contain tens of thousands of clones, around nine tenths of them singletons. Enrollment shut out patients with autoimmune disease history or systemic immunosuppression. V was shortened by 8 bases and J by 0 bases, with 8 bases between the two germline ends. The V gene's germline CDR1 is SGHTA and CDR2 FQGNSA. The CDR3 consists of 13 residues. This chain uses TRBV7-2 with TRBJ1-3, with no clear D. Specimen: CD4+ or CD8+ T cells sorted from blood, collected in a trial of the OX40 agonist ivuxolimab. The sequence came from an adult with an advanced solid tumor such as melanoma, head and neck, liver or kidney cancer. CDR3 nucleotides: TGTGCCAGCTCTAGGTACTCTGGAAACACCATATATTTT. As protein: CASSRYSGNTIYF.